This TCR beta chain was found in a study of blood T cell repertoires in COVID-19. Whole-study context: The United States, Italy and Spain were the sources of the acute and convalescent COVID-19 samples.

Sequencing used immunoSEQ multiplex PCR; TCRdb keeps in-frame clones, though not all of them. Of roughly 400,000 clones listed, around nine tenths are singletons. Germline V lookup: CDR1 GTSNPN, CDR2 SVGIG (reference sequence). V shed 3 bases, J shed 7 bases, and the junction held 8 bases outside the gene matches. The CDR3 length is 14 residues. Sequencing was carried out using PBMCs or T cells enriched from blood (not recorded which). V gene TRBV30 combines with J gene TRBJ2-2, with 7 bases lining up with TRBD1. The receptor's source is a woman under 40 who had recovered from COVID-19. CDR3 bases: TGTGCCTGGAGGCCGGGACAGTCGAACGGGGAGCTGTTTTTT. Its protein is CAWRPGQSNGELFF.